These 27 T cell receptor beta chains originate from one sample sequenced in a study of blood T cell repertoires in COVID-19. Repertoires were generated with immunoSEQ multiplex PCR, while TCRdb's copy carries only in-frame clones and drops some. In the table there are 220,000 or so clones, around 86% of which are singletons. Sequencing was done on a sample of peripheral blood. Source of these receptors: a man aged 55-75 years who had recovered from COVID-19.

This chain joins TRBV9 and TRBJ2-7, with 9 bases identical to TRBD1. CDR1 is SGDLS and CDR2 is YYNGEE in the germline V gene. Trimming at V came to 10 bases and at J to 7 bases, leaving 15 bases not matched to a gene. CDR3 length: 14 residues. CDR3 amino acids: CAGGTGRPRVEQYF. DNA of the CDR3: TGTGCCGGTGGGACAGGGCGCCCAAGGGTAGAGCAGTACTTC.

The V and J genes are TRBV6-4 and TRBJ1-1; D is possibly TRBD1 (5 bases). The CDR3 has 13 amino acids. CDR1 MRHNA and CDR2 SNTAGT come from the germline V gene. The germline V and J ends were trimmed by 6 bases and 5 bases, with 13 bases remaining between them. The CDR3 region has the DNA TGTGCCAGCAGCAGGGAAGAAGGAACTGAAGCTTTCTTT. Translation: CASSREEGTEAFF.

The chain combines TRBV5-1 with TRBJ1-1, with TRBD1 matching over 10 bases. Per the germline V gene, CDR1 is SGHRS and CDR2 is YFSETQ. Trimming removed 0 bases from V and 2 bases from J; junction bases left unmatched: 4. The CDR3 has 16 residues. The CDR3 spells CASSLDETGGNTEAFF. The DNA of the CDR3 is TGCGCCAGCAGCTTGGATGAGACAGGGGGCAACACTGAAGCTTTCTTT.

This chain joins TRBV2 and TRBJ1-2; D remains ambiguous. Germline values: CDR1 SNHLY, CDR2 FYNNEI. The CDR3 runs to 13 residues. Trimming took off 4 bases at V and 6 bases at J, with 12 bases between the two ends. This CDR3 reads CASSVSLINGYTF. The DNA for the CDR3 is TGTGCCAGCAGTGTAAGTCTAATTAATGGCTACACCTTC.

CDR3 nucleotides: TGTGCCAGCAGCCAAGGGGCGGGCTACGAGCAGTACTTC. Residues: CASSQGAGYEQYF. The rearrangement links TRBV3-1 (or the pseudogene TRBV3-2) to TRBJ2-7, with D tentatively TRBD2 (5 bases). Germline V lookup: CDR1 LGHDT, CDR2 YNNKEL (reference sequence). Trimming pared 1 base from V and 3 bases from J, leaving 7 bases between. The CDR3 spans 13 residues.

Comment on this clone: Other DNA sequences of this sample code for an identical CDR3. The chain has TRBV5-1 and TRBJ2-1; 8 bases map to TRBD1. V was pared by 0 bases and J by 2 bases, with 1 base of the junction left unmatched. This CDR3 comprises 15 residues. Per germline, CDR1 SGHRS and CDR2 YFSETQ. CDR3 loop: CASSLEQGAYNEQFF. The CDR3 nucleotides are TGCGCCAGCAGCTTGGAACAGGGGGCCTACAATGAGCAGTTCTTC.

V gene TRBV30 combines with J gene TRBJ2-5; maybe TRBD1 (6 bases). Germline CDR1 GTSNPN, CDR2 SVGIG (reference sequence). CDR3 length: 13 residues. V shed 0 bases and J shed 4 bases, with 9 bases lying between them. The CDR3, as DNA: TGTGCCTGGAGTGTAAGGGGGAGAGAGACCCAGTACTTC. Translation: CAWSVRGRETQYF.

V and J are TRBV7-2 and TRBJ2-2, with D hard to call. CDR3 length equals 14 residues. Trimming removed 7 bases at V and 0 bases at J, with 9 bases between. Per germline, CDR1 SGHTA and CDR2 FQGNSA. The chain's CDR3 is CASTRVTNTGELFF. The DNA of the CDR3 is TGTGCCAGCACTCGGGTCACGAACACCGGGGAGCTGTTTTTT. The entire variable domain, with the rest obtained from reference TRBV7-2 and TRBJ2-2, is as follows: GAGVSQSPSNKVTEKGKDVELRCDPISGHTALYWYRQSLGQGLEFLIYFQGNSAPDKSGLPSDRFSAERTGGSVSTLTIQRTQQEDSAVYLCASTRVTNTGELFFGEGSRLTVL.

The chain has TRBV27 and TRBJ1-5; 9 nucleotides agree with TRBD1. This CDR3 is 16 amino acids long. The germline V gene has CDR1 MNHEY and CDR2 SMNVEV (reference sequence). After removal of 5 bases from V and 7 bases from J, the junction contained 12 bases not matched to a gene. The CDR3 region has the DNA TGTGCCAGCAGTCCGATCCTGACAGGGGGAGTGCAGCCCCAGCATTTT. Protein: CASSPILTGGVQPQHF.

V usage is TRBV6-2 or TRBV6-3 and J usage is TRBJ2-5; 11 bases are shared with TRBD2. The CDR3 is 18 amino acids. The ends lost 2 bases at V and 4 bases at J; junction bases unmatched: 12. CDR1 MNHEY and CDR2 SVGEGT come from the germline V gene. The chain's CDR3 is CASSYVGLAGGGRETQYF. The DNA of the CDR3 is TGTGCCAGCAGTTACGTTGGTTTAGCGGGAGGGGGGAGAGAGACCCAGTACTTC.

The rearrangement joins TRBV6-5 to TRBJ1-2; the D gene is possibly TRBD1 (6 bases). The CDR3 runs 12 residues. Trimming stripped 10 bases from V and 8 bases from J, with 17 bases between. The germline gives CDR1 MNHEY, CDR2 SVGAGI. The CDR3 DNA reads TGTGCCACCTCCAGGGGTGGTGAAGGCTACACCTTC. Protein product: CATSRGGEGYTF.

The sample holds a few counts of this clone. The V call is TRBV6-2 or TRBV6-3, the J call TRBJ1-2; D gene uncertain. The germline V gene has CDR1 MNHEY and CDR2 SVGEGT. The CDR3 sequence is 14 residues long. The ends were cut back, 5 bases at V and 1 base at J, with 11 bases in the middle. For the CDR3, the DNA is TGTGCCAGCAGTCGACTTGTGTTTAACTATGGCTACACCTTC. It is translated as CASSRLVFNYGYTF.

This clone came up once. In DNA form, the CDR3 reads TGTGCCATCAGAGGAAACGCGGGGGATCGCTCCTACAATGAGCAGTTCTTC. This gives the protein CAIRGNAGDRSYNEQFF. This chain connects TRBV10-3 to TRBJ2-1, with 7 bases that match TRBD2. This CDR3 is built from 17 residues. V shed 6 bases, J shed 0 bases, and the junction held 11 bases outside the gene matches. The germline V gene encodes CDR1 ENHRY and CDR2 SYGVKD.

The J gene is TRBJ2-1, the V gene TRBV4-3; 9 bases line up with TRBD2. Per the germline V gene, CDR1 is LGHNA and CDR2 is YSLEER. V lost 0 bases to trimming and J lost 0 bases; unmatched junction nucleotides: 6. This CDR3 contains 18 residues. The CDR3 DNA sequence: TGCGCCAGCAGCCAAGATATAAGCGGGGGGAGCTCCTACAATGAGCAGTTCTTC. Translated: CASSQDISGGSSYNEQFF.

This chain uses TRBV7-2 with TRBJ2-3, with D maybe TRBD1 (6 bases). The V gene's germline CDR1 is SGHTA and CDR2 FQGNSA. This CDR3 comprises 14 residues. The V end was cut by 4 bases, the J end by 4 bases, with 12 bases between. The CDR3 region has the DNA TGTGCCAGCAGCTCCGGACAGCCGGCAGATACGCAGTATTTT. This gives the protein CASSSGQPADTQYF.

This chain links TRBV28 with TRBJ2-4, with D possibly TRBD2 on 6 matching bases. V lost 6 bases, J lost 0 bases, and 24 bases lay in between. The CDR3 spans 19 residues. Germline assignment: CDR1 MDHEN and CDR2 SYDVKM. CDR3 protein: CASSPRLYGGKLAKNIQYF. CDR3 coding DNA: TGTGCCAGCAGCCCAAGGCTGTACGGGGGTAAATTAGCCAAAAACATTCAGTACTTC.

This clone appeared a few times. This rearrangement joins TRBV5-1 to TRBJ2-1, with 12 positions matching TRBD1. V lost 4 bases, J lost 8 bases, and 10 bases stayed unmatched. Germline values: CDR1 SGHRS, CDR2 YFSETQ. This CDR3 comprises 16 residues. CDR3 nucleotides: TGCGCCAGCAGCAGGCAAGGGACAGGGGGCGGGGATGAGCAGTTCTTC. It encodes CASSRQGTGGGDEQFF.

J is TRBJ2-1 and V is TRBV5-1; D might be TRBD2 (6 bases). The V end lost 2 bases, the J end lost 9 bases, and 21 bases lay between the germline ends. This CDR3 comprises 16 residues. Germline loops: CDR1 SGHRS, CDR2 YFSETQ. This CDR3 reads CASSLRAGGSGSEQFF. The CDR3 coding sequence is TGCGCCAGCAGCTTAAGAGCTGGAGGGTCGGGGAGTGAGCAGTTCTTC. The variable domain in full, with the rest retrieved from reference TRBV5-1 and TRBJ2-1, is KAGVTQTPRYLIKTRGQQVTLSCSPISGHRSVSWYQQTPGQGLQFLFEYFSETQRNKGNFPGRFSGRQFSNSRSEMNVSTLELGDSALYLCASSLRAGGSGSEQFFGPGTRLTVL.

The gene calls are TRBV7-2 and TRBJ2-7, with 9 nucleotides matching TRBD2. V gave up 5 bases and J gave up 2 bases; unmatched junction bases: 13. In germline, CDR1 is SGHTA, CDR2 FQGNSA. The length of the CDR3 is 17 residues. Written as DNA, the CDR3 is TGTGCCAGCAGCCGGGGAACTAGCGGGCCTATTGCCTACGAGCAGTACTTC. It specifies CASSRGTSGPIAYEQYF.

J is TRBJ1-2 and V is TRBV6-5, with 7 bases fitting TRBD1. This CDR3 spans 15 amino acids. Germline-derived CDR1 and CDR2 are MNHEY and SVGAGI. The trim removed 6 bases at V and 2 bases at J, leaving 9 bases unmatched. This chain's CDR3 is CASRRALGGNYGYTF. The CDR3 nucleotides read TGTGCCAGCAGAAGAGCCCTAGGGGGCAACTATGGCTACACCTTC.

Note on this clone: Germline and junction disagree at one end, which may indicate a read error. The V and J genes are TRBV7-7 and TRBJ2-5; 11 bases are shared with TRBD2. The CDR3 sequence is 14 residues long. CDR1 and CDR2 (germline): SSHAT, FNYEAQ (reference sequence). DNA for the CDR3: TGTGCTAGCAGCTTTAGCGGGAGGGGAGAGACCCAGTACTTC. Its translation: CASSFSGRGETQYF.

The CDR3 sequence: CASSQPAGLARSEELFF. The CDR3 nucleotides are TGCGCCAGCAGCCAACCGGCGGGACTAGCGCGTAGTGAGGAGCTGTTTTTT. The genes are TRBV4-1 and TRBJ2-2, with 10 bases fitting TRBD2. This CDR3 is built from 17 residues. Germline V gives CDR1 MGHRA, CDR2 YSYEKL. Trimming cost V 2 bases and J 10 bases; bases outside gene matches: 13.

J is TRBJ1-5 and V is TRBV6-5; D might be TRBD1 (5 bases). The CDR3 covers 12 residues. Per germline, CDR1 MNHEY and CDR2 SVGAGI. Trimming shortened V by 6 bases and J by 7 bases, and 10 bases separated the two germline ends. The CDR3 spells CASRTAQQPQHF. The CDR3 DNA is TGTGCCAGCAGGACAGCCCAACAGCCCCAGCATTTT.

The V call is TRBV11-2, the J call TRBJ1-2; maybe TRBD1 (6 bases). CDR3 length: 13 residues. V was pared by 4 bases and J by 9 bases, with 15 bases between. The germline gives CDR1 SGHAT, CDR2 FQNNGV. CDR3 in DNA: TGTGCCAGCAGCTACTGGACAGCTCTTAGCTACACCTTC. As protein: CASSYWTALSYTF.

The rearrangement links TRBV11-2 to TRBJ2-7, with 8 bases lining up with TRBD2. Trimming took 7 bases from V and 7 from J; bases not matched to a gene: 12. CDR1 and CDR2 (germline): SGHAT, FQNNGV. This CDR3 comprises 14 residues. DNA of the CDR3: TGTGCCAGCATACTGGCGGGGGGCTCCCGGGAGCAGTACTTC. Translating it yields CASILAGGSREQYF.

CDR3 sequence reads: CASSYSWGDNEQFF. The CDR3 DNA sequence: TGTGCCAGCAGTTACTCTTGGGGGGATAATGAGCAGTTCTTC. The V call is TRBV3-1 (or the pseudogene TRBV3-2), the J call TRBJ2-1; D might be TRBD2 (6 bases). CDR1 and CDR2 (germline): LGHDT, YNNKEL (reference sequence). V was pared by 6 bases and J by 7 bases, with 16 bases between. The CDR3 has 14 amino acids.

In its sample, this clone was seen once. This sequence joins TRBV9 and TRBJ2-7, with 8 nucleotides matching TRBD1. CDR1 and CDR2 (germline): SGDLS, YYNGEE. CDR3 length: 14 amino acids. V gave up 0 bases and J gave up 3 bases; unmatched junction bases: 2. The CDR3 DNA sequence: TGTGCCAGCAGCGTAGGGACAGGGCTCTACGAGCAGTACTTC. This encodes CASSVGTGLYEQYF.